Following are 2 T cell receptor beta chains from one sample sequenced in a study of shared clonotypes between healthy human individuals. Sequencing used immunoSEQ multiplex PCR; TCRdb keeps in-frame clones, though not all of them. The sample holds some 2.1 million clones, around 96% seen once. CD45RO negativity and positive selection for CCR7 defined naive CD8 cells, a population that excluded terminally differentiated effector memory CD45RA+ cells. Sequenced sample: naive CD8+ T cells sorted from blood. The receptors were sampled from a man younger than 35 in good health.

The chain recombines TRBV2 with TRBJ1-4; the match to TRBD1 covers 7 bases. The CDR3 contains 17 residues. Germline lookup yields CDR1 SNHLY and CDR2 FYNNEI. Trimming removed 4 bases from V and 3 bases from J; junction bases left unmatched: 11. The CDR3 protein is CASSAPEDDRANEKLFF. As DNA, the CDR3 is TGTGCCAGCAGTGCCCCTGAAGACGACAGGGCTAATGAAAAACTGTTTTTT. The whole variable domain, filled in from reference TRBV2 and TRBJ1-4, reads EPEVTQTPSHQVTQMGQEVILRCVPISNHLYFYWYRQILGQKVEFLVSFYNNEISEKSEIFDDQFSVERPDGSNFTLKIRSTKLEDSAMYFCASSAPEDDRANEKLFFGSGTQLSVL.

Worth noting for this clone: Other nucleotide sequences in the sample specify the same CDR3. The chain uses TRBV7-8 and TRBJ2-7; D remains unclear. The CDR3 has 14 residues. V was pared by 0 bases and J by 2 bases, with 8 bases between. Germline assignment: CDR1 SGHVS and CDR2 FQNEAQ. The CDR3 sequence: CASSLAGLTYEQYF. The DNA for the CDR3 is TGTGCCAGCAGCTTAGCAGGCCTTACCTACGAGCAGTACTTC.